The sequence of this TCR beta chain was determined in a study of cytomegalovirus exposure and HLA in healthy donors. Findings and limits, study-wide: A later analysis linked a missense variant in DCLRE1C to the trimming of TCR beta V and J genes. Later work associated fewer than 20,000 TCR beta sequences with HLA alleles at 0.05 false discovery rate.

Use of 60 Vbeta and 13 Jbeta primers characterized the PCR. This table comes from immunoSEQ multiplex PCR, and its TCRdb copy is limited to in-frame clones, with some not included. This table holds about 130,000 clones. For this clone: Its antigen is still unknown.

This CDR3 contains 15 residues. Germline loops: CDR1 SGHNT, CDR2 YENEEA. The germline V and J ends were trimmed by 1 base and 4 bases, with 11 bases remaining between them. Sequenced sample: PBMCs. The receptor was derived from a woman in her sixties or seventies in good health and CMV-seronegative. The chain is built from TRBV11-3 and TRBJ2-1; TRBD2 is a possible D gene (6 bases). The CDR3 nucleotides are TGTGCCAGCAGCTTAGGAGTAGCGGAGTACAATGAGCAGTTCTTC. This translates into CASSLGVAEYNEQFF.